The following is a T cell receptor beta chain sequence with its context. Antigen specificity is unknown. V lost 7 bases to trimming and J lost 8 bases, with 24 bases between them. The CDR3 is 16 amino acids. Germline lookup yields CDR1 MGHRA and CDR2 YSYEKL. Noted time point: patch test 1, 2 weeks after DPC sensitization. Treatment described: therapeutic diphenylcyclopropenone sensitization with weekly scalp DPC. TCRdb reprocessed the RACE reads with MiXCR, giving one entry per CDR3 protein. Of 100,000 or so distinct CDR3 sequences in the sample, roughly a tenth were seen once. The data derive from a study of human T cells and chemical hapten exposure. Findings of the study overall: As patch test score rose, PT1 expanded TCR counts tended to rise as well.

Sequencing was performed on whole blood, taken in connection with sensitization to the hapten diphenylcyclopropenone (DPC). The receptor was derived from a man aged 35-49 years with alopecia areata. Some clones in this sample may be carry-over from other donors' samples. The chain joins TRBV4-1 to TRBJ2-1, with a possible D match to TRBD1 (5 bases). DNA for the CDR3: TGCGCCAGCACCGCCAAGACCATATCAGGGTCCCATGAGCAGTTCTTC. It specifies CASTAKTISGSHEQFF.